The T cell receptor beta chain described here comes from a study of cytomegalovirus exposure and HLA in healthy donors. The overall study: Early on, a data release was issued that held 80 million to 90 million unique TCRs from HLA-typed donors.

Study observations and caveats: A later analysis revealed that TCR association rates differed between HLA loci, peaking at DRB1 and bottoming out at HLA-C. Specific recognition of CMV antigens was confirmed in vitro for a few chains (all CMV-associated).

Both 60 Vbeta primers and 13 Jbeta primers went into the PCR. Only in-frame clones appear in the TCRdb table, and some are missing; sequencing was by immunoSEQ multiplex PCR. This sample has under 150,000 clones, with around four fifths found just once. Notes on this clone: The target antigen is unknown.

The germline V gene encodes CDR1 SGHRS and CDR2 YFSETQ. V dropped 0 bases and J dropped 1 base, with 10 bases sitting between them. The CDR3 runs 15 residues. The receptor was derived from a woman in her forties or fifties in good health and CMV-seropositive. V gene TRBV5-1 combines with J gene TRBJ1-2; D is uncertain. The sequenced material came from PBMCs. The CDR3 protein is CASSLGAGINYGYTF. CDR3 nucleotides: TGCGCCAGCAGCTTGGGGGCAGGAATTAACTATGGCTACACCTTC.